This TCR beta chain emerged from a study of regulatory T cells in long-lasting Graves disease listed by TCRdb under 2021. In the study overall: Antithyroid drugs had been taken for less than 3 months by newly diagnosed Graves' disease patients. The study was registered as a clinical trial and conducted in China. A total of approximately 35 samples underwent TCR sequencing: about 13 from persistent and approximately 20 from newly diagnosed Graves' disease patients. Patients with persistent Graves' disease were compared with patients with newly diagnosed Graves' disease using TCR sequencing and RNA sequencing of peripheral blood. On the study overall, not on this receptor specifically: Because the primary lesion, thyroid tissue, could not be accessed, the study looked at peripheral blood alone. More public clonotypes were shared among persistent patients (around 3,000) than among newly diagnosed patients (over 900). Sequencing and analysis were restricted to the TCR beta chain. Compared with newly diagnosed patients, patients with persistent Graves' disease had lower TCR Shannon entropy and fewer highly expanded clones, which suggests clonal expansion. The authors noted that the small sample size was a limitation that may lower accuracy.

Read against the paper, the sample's time point label means: newly diagnosed GD, antithyroid drugs for less than 3 months. For both TCR sequencing and RNA sequencing, RNA was extracted from PBMCs using TRIzol. Graves' disease was diagnosed according to American Thyroid Association guidelines. Recruitment of patients was carried out at an endocrinology department in Xi'an, China. Each patient gave about 9.1 milliliters of peripheral blood, collected in an EDTA anticoagulant tube. Ficoll Paque Plus density gradient separation was used to isolate PBMCs, and no additional T cell sorting was done. An Agilent 2100 Bioanalyzer and agarose gel were used to check RNA quality, and a NanoDrop 2000 was used to measure RNA concentration. The library was built by means of multiplex PCR. The instrument given in TCRdb is Illumina HiSeq 4000. TCR beta libraries were built with iRepertoire HTBI primers and Arm-PCR amplification of CDR3 regions. Before sequencing, the PCR products went through gel purification. The source study handled its data this way. Gene usage analysis of CDR3 amino acid clonotypes relied on the roughly 67 TRBV and about 13 TRBJ segments identified across samples. Filtered high-quality paired reads were merged into contigs using COPE and FqMerger. BLAST was used to align contigs to IMGT TRBV, TRBD and TRBJ reference genes, and CDR3 was defined according to IMGT. Clonotypes above 0.1% frequency were classified as highly expanded clones. Repertoire diversity was measured by Shannon entropy, and V-J evenness by the Gini coefficient. Public clonotypes were defined as clonotypes shared by more than one individual. TCRdb applied fastp at Q25 and MiXCR to the public reads, then kept only in-frame beta chains. Rows are unified per CDR3 protein, each entry keeping the most common DNA and genes. The V and J calls reflect TCRdb's pipeline rather than the authors' work. For this sample the table gives approximately 490,000 distinct CDR3 sequences, of which around 15% were detected only once. The leading ten clones occupy 9.5% to 15% of the sample.

Notes on this clonotype: What antigen it recognizes has not been identified. No per-base quality is available; no much larger clone lies one base away.

This sample was shared with a second study, whose subject was T cells in Graves' hyperthyroidism and ophthalmopathy. As that second study puts it: Graves' hyperthyroidism was defined as stable when no progression to ophthalmopathy occurred over 18 months of follow-up. Hyperthyroidism patients were newly diagnosed, had a disease duration of under 2 months, and were aged 18 to 65 years. The study excluded patients with uncontrolled infections, other autoimmune diseases, pregnancy or lactation. Diagnoses were established on the basis of clinical symptoms, serum thyroxine and TRAb, thyroid ultrasound, and orbital computed tomography. A first-round RT-PCR of the TCR CDR3 used the HTBI primer set with the Qiagen OneStep RT-PCR kit. Most expanded thyroid clonotypes (frequency above 0.001) were also detected in blood, suggesting blood repertoires may reflect thyroid immune responses. Ophthalmopathy was separated from stable hyperthyroidism by a 13 V-J signature model, with over 85% sensitivity and just over 81% specificity obtained in cross-validation and 80%/75% obtained in testing. In validation, progression to ophthalmopathy was predicted by the model with 65% to 71% sensitivity and 72.22% specificity, a median of approximately 6.5 months before onset. To identify distinguishing TCR V-J signatures, a discovery cohort of roughly 100 patients was used, comprising 40 to 45 with Graves' ophthalmopathy and some 57 with stable Graves' hyperthyroidism. Prospective prediction of ophthalmopathy was tested in an independent validation cohort consisting of 18 to 20 hyperthyroidism patients and approximately 16 patients who later progressed to ophthalmopathy. The approximately 98 discovery patients were randomly divided into training and test sets at a 7:3 ratio. In addition, the study compared T-cell repertoires in thyroid tissue and in blood from roughly 6 Graves' hyperthyroidism patients. After blood sampling, hyperthyroidism patients were treated with methimazole at a starting dose of 30 mg daily, and ophthalmopathy patients were treated with high-dose intravenous methylprednisolone. Libraries were constructed in a second round of multiplex PCR, after which size selection and purification were carried out. Sequencing of the libraries was done on an Illumina HiSeq2000 using paired-end 100 bp reads. SOAPnuke was used to process the raw data, with reads discarded if the reads contained adapters or uncalled bases, had a mean Phred below 15, or lacked an exact constant-primer or identifier match. COPE v1.2.5 was used to merge the high-quality paired reads, and each unique nucleotide sequence was defined as a clonotype. MiTCR v1.1 was used to align the clonotypes against IMGT TRBV, TRBD and TRBJ reference segments. The analysis was restricted to V-J combinations with a frequency above 0.0001, which together covered 99% to 99.2% of the repertoires. The TCS score was defined as the ratio of F50 (clonal expansion) to E x V (chaos), calculated using BLOSUM62-based TCRdist between CDR3 peptides within each V-J. Welch's t-statistics and random forest reduced 500 to 650 V-J features to 13, which were used in a naive Bayes classifier (R e1071). No statistical method was used to fix the sample size in advance, and group allocation was not hidden from the investigators. The paper describes TCR Vbeta CDR3 sequencing of 120 to 150 peripheral blood samples, made up of some 40 ophthalmopathy patients, more than 70 hyperthyroidism patients and 17 progressor patients.

This sequence originates from a man aged 35 to 55 with Graves disease. Donor details come from another sample of the same person, matched by shared clones. This specimen was peripheral blood mononuclear cells (PBMCs), taken at new diagnosis, from a patient treated with antithyroid drugs.

CDR3 loop: CASTKSGTGAYGYTF. The sequence in DNA is TGTGCCAGCACCAAATCCGGGACAGGGGCCTATGGCTACACCTTC. The chain was built from TRBV6-1 and TRBJ1-2, with 10 middle bases fitting TRBD1. Including cysteine and phenylalanine, the CDR3 has 15 amino acids. Only CDR3 DNA is held: 45 bases, read in frame from base 1. The germline V gene encodes CDR1 MNHNS and CDR2 SASEGT. The germline V and J ends show losses of 7 bases and 4 bases respectively, and no gene match explains 9 bases of the junction.